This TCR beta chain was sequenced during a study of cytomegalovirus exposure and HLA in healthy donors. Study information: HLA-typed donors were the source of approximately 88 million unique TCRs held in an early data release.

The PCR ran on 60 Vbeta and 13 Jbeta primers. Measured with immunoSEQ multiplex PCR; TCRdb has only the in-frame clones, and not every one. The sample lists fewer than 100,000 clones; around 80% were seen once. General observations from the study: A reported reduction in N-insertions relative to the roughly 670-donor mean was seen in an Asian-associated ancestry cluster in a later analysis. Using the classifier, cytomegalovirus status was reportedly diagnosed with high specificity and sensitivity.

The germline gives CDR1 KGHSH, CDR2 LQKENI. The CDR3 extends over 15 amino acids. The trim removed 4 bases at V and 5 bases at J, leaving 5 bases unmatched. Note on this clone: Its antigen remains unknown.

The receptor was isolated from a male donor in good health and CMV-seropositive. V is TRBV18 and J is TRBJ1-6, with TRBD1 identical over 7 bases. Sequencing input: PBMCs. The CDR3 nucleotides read TGTGCCAGCTCACGGCGACAGGGCAATAATTCACCCCTCCACTTT. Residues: CASSRRQGNNSPLHF.